This T cell receptor beta chain stems from a study of CD8+ T cells in alopecia areata. Study-level results: Scalp specimens additionally yield sequences from normal skin's resident alphabeta T cells.

Comments on this clone: Its cognate antigen is unknown.

Trimming left V 7 bases short and J 10 bases short, with 17 bases between. The CDR3 is 12 residues long. The germline CDR1 and CDR2 sequences are SQVTM and ANQGSEA. cDNA serving as the sequencing template came from extracted, reverse transcribed RNA. The method was immunoSEQ multiplex PCR; TCRdb's version includes in-frame clones alone and lacks a portion of them. This sample has some 130,000 clones, with 54% found just once. Stated treatment: oral pan-JAK inhibitor, 5-10 mg twice daily. This chain joins TRBV29-1 and TRBJ2-1, with D unresolved. The TCR comes from a human donor with alopecia areata. The sample here was CD8+ T cells sorted from blood, taken at week 4, from a patient treated with tofacitinib. Here the CDR3 DNA reads TGCAGCGCAGTAACCGACTTGGCAGAGCAGTTCTTC. It is translated as CSAVTDLAEQFF.